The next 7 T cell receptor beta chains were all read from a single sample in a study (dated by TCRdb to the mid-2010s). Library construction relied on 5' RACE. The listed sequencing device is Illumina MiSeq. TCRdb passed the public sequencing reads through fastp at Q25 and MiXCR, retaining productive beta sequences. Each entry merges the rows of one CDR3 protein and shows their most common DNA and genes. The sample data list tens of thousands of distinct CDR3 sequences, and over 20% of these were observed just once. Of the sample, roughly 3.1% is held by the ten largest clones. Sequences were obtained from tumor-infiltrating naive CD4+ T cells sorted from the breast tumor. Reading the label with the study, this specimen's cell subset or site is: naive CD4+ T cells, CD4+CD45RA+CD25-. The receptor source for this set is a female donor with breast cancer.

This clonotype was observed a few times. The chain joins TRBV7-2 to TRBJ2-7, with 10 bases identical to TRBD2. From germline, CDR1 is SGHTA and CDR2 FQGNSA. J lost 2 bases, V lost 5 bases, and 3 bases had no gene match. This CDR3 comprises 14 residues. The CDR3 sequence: CASSPLAGAYEQYF. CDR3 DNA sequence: TGTGCCAGCAGCCCGCTAGCGGGAGCCTACGAGCAGTACTTC.

This CDR3 reads CASRPGDRGLYGYTF. CDR3 DNA: TGTGCCAGCAGGCCCGGGGACAGGGGCCTCTATGGCTACACCTTC. The chain couples TRBV12-3 or TRBV12-4 to TRBJ1-2; TRBD1 matches at 10 bases. CDR3 length: 15 amino acids. V lost 6 bases to trimming and J lost 4 bases; unmatched junction nucleotides: 8.

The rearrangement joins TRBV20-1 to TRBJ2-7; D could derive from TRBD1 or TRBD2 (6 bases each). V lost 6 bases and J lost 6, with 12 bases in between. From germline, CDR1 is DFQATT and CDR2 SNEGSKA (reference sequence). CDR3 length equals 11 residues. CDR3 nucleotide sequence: TGCAGTGCAACGGAGGGGGGCGAGCAGTACTTC. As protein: CSATEGGEQYF.

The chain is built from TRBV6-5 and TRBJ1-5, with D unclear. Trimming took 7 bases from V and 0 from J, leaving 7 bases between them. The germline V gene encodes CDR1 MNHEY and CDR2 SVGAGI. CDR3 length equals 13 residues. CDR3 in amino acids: CASKLDSNQPQHF. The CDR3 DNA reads TGTGCCAGCAAGCTCGATAGCAATCAGCCCCAGCATTTT.

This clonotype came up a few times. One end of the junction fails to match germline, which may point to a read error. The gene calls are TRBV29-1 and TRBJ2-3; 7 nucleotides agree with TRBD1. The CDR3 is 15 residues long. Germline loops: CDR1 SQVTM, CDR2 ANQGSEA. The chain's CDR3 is CSVEDWTGSTDTQCF. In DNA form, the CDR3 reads TGCAGCGTTGAAGATTGGACAGGAAGCACAGATACGCAGTGTTTT.

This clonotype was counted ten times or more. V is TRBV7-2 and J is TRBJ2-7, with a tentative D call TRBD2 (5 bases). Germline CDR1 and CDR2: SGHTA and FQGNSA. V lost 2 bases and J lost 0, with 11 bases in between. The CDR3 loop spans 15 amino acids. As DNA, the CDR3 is TGTGCCAGCAGCTTACAAAGCGGCCCCTCCTACGAGCAGTACTTC. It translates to CASSLQSGPSYEQYF.

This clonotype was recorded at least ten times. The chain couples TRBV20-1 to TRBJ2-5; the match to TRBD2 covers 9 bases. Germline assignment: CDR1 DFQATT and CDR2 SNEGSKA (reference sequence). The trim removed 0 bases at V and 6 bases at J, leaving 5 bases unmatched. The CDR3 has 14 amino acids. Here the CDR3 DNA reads TGCAGTGCTAGAGATCCGAGCGGGAGGAAGACCCAGTACTTC. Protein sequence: CSARDPSGRKTQYF.